A selection of T cell receptor beta chains follows, all from one sample in a study of shared clonotypes between healthy human individuals. Method: immunoSEQ multiplex PCR; TCRdb's copy keeps in-frame clones and lacks some. This table holds 660,000 or so clones, 96% found once. The material sequenced was naive CD8+ T cells sorted from blood. These receptors all come from a woman in her 30s in good health. The CDR3 runs from the conserved cysteine through the conserved F or W. A D gene is named only where the DNA matches it firmly. A row's size may be missing; if present it is once, few, many or a size class.

v_call: TRBV7-9
cdr3_length: 15
j_call: TRBJ2-1
d_call: TRBD2
clone_size: -
cdr3_aa: CASSWTSGSYNEQFF
cdr3_nt: TGTGCCAGCAGCTGGACTAGCGGGAGCTACAATGAGCAGTTCTTC

v_call: TRBV6-6
cdr3_length: 15
j_call: TRBJ2-3
d_call: -
clone_size: -
cdr3_aa: CASSKPGEGTDTQYF
cdr3_nt: TGTGCCAGCAGCAAACCTGGAGAAGGCACAGATACGCAGTATTTT

v_call: TRBV30
cdr3_length: 16
j_call: TRBJ2-7
d_call: -
clone_size: -
cdr3_aa: CAWTPGGESTPGEQYF
cdr3_nt: TGTGCCTGGACTCCAGGGGGGGAGTCGACCCCTGGAGAGCAGTACTTC

v_call: TRBV6-5
cdr3_length: 15
j_call: TRBJ2-1
d_call: TRBD1
clone_size: -
cdr3_aa: CASSPWTGGGNEQFF
cdr3_nt: TGTGCCAGCAGTCCCTGGACAGGGGGCGGGAATGAGCAGTTCTTC

v_call: TRBV11-2
cdr3_length: 17
j_call: TRBJ2-7
d_call: -
clone_size: -
cdr3_aa: CASSHHQDGLRSYEQYF
cdr3_nt: TGTGCCAGCAGCCATCACCAGGATGGGCTTCGCTCCTACGAGCAGTACTTC

v_call: TRBV6-1
cdr3_length: 15
j_call: TRBJ2-1
d_call: TRBD2
clone_size: once
cdr3_aa: CASSDLAGGYNEQFF
cdr3_nt: TGTGCCAGCAGTGATCTAGCGGGAGGATACAATGAGCAGTTCTTC

v_call: TRBV5-4
cdr3_length: 11
j_call: TRBJ2-7
d_call: -
clone_size: -
cdr3_aa: CASSLLNEQYF
cdr3_nt: TGTGCCAGCAGCTTGCTGAACGAGCAGTACTTC

v_call: TRBV7-6
cdr3_length: 15
j_call: TRBJ2-7
d_call: TRBD1
clone_size: -
cdr3_aa: CASSLVGTGVDEQYF
cdr3_nt: TGTGCCAGCAGCTTAGTGGGGACAGGGGTCGACGAGCAGTACTTC

v_call: TRBV19
cdr3_length: 18
j_call: TRBJ1-2
d_call: -
clone_size: -
cdr3_aa: CASINRPAGGILSYGYTF
cdr3_nt: TGTGCCAGTATTAACCGTCCAGCGGGGGGCATATTGAGCTATGGCTACACCTTC

v_call: TRBV30
cdr3_length: 13
j_call: TRBJ2-7
d_call: -
clone_size: -
cdr3_aa: CAWSRAETYEQYF
cdr3_nt: TGTGCCTGGAGTCGTGCGGAGACCTACGAGCAGTACTTC

v_call: TRBV9
cdr3_length: 13
j_call: TRBJ2-7
d_call: -
clone_size: -
cdr3_aa: CASSPPWGDEQYF
cdr3_nt: TGTGCCAGCAGCCCCCCCTGGGGGGACGAGCAGTACTTC

v_call: TRBV28
cdr3_length: 14
j_call: TRBJ2-7
d_call: -
clone_size: -
cdr3_aa: CASSLQGGAYEQYF
cdr3_nt: TGTGCCAGCAGTTTACAGGGGGGAGCCTACGAGCAGTACTTC

v_call: TRBV15
cdr3_length: 12
j_call: TRBJ2-1
d_call: -
clone_size: -
cdr3_aa: CATSGGGTQQFF
cdr3_nt: TGTGCCACCAGCGGTGGCGGGACGCAGCAGTTCTTC

v_call: TRBV5-1
cdr3_length: 18
j_call: TRBJ1-1
d_call: -
clone_size: -
cdr3_aa: CASSLGDSESLGASEAFF
cdr3_nt: TGCGCCAGCAGCTTGGGAGACTCCGAATCACTGGGGGCATCCGAAGCTTTCTTT

v_call: TRBV7-8
cdr3_length: 16
j_call: TRBJ2-3
d_call: TRBD2
clone_size: -
cdr3_aa: CASSFGTSGLTDTQYF
cdr3_nt: TGTGCCAGCAGCTTCGGGACTAGCGGCCTCACAGATACGCAGTATTTT

v_call: TRBV6-5
cdr3_length: 16
j_call: TRBJ2-7
d_call: TRBD1
clone_size: few
cdr3_aa: CASSYSWTGQIYEQYF
cdr3_nt: TGTGCCAGCAGTTACTCCTGGACAGGGCAAATCTACGAGCAGTACTTC

v_call: TRBV28
cdr3_length: 12
j_call: TRBJ2-1
d_call: -
clone_size: once
cdr3_aa: CASSAIDNEQFF
cdr3_nt: TGTGCCAGCAGTGCGATTGACAATGAGCAGTTCTTC

v_call: TRBV4-1
cdr3_length: 16
j_call: TRBJ1-2
d_call: -
clone_size: -
cdr3_aa: CASSQETLRTNYGYTF
cdr3_nt: TGCGCCAGCAGCCAAGAGACACTCCGTACTAACTATGGCTACACCTTC

v_call: TRBV5-6
cdr3_length: 13
j_call: TRBJ2-7
d_call: -
clone_size: -
cdr3_aa: CASSLSGAYEQYF
cdr3_nt: TGTGCCAGCAGCCTCTCAGGGGCCTACGAGCAGTACTTC

v_call: TRBV5-4
cdr3_length: 15
j_call: TRBJ2-3
d_call: -
clone_size: -
cdr3_aa: CASSLSEGSTDTQYF
cdr3_nt: TGTGCCAGCAGCTTAAGTGAGGGATCCACAGATACGCAGTATTTT

v_call: TRBV6-5
cdr3_length: 14
j_call: TRBJ1-3
d_call: -
clone_size: once
cdr3_aa: CASSWDSSGNTIYF
cdr3_nt: TGTGCCAGCAGTTGGGATAGCTCTGGAAACACCATATATTTT

v_call: TRBV4-1
cdr3_length: 14
j_call: TRBJ1-4
d_call: -
clone_size: -
cdr3_aa: CASSQDSGNEKLFF
cdr3_nt: TGCGCCAGCAGCCAAGATTCGGGGAATGAAAAACTGTTTTTT

v_call: TRBV4-1
cdr3_length: 15
j_call: TRBJ2-3
d_call: TRBD1
clone_size: -
cdr3_aa: CASSRMTGVTDTQYF
cdr3_nt: TGCGCCAGCAGCCGTATGACAGGGGTCACAGATACGCAGTATTTT

v_call: TRBV28
cdr3_length: 15
j_call: TRBJ1-1
d_call: -
clone_size: once
cdr3_aa: CASSLTRYMNTEAFF
cdr3_nt: TGTGCCAGCAGCCTGACACGATACATGAACACTGAAGCTTTCTTT

v_call: TRBV19
cdr3_length: 15
j_call: TRBJ1-1
d_call: -
clone_size: few
cdr3_aa: CASSARGRDGTEAFF
cdr3_nt: TGTGCCAGTAGTGCGAGGGGTCGAGACGGCACTGAAGCTTTCTTT

v_call: TRBV28
cdr3_length: 14
j_call: TRBJ1-5
d_call: -
clone_size: -
cdr3_aa: CASSQRGSNQPQHF
cdr3_nt: TGTGCCAGCAGCCAACGGGGCAGCAATCAGCCCCAGCATTTT

v_call: TRBV27
cdr3_length: 15
j_call: TRBJ1-3
d_call: TRBD1
clone_size: -
cdr3_aa: CASSTSGGSGNTIYF
cdr3_nt: TGTGCCAGCAGTACCTCAGGGGGCTCTGGAAACACCATATATTTT

v_call: TRBV13
cdr3_length: 14
j_call: TRBJ2-7
d_call: -
clone_size: -
cdr3_aa: CASSLGGRGYEQYF
cdr3_nt: TGTGCCAGCAGCTTAGGGGGACGGGGATACGAGCAGTACTTC

v_call: TRBV9
cdr3_length: 16
j_call: TRBJ1-2
d_call: TRBD1
clone_size: -
cdr3_aa: CASSGGTGGENYGYTF
cdr3_nt: TGTGCCAGCAGCGGAGGGACAGGGGGCGAAAACTATGGCTACACCTTC

v_call: TRBV19
cdr3_length: 15
j_call: TRBJ2-2
d_call: TRBD1
clone_size: -
cdr3_aa: CASRLGTDNTGELFF
cdr3_nt: TGTGCCAGTAGACTGGGGACAGATAACACCGGGGAGCTGTTTTTT

v_call: TRBV5-1
cdr3_length: 17
j_call: TRBJ1-1
d_call: -
clone_size: -
cdr3_aa: CASRPVQGYKFNTEAFF
cdr3_nt: TGCGCCAGCAGACCCGTACAGGGTTATAAGTTCAACACTGAAGCTTTCTTT

v_call: TRBV6-5
cdr3_length: 15
j_call: TRBJ2-7
d_call: -
clone_size: -
cdr3_aa: CASSERGPSSYEQYF
cdr3_nt: TGTGCCAGCAGCGAAAGAGGCCCGAGCTCCTACGAGCAGTACTTC

v_call: TRBV5-1
cdr3_length: 15
j_call: TRBJ2-5
d_call: -
clone_size: -
cdr3_aa: CASSSRDGSQETQYF
cdr3_nt: TGCGCCAGCAGCTCCCGGGACGGGTCACAAGAGACCCAGTACTTC

v_call: TRBV28
cdr3_length: 14
j_call: TRBJ1-5
d_call: -
clone_size: -
cdr3_aa: CASSLQVRGQPQHF
cdr3_nt: TGTGCCAGCAGTTTACAGGTTAGGGGTCAGCCCCAGCATTTT

v_call: TRBV4-1
cdr3_length: 14
j_call: TRBJ1-2
d_call: -
clone_size: -
cdr3_aa: CASSPEVRNYGYTF
cdr3_nt: TGCGCCAGCAGCCCCGAAGTTCGGAACTATGGCTACACCTTC

v_call: TRBV27
cdr3_length: 16
j_call: TRBJ2-5
d_call: TRBD2
clone_size: -
cdr3_aa: CASSLTSGELQETQYF
cdr3_nt: TGTGCCAGCAGTTTAACTAGCGGAGAACTCCAAGAGACCCAGTACTTC

v_call: TRBV7-8
cdr3_length: 16
j_call: TRBJ2-7
d_call: -
clone_size: -
cdr3_aa: CASSFPPQGSRDEQYF
cdr3_nt: TGTGCCAGCAGCTTCCCCCCACAGGGCTCCCGGGACGAGCAGTACTTC

v_call: TRBV19
cdr3_length: 12
j_call: TRBJ1-3
d_call: -
clone_size: -
cdr3_aa: CASEIPGNTIYF
cdr3_nt: TGTGCCAGTGAAATACCCGGAAACACCATATATTTT

v_call: TRBV30
cdr3_length: 12
j_call: TRBJ2-4
d_call: -
clone_size: -
cdr3_aa: CAWSVDENIQYF
cdr3_nt: TGTGCCTGGAGTGTGGACGAAAACATTCAGTACTTC

v_call: TRBV11-2
cdr3_length: 14
j_call: TRBJ2-7
d_call: -
clone_size: few
cdr3_aa: CASSSTDSPYEQYF
cdr3_nt: TGTGCCAGCAGCTCGACGGACTCGCCCTACGAGCAGTACTTC

v_call: TRBV5-5
cdr3_length: 15
j_call: TRBJ1-1
d_call: -
clone_size: -
cdr3_aa: CASSFRRTMNTEAFF
cdr3_nt: TGTGCCAGCAGCTTCAGACGGACCATGAACACTGAAGCTTTCTTT

v_call: TRBV28
cdr3_length: 14
j_call: TRBJ2-4
d_call: -
clone_size: -
cdr3_aa: CASSLGVGKNIQYF
cdr3_nt: TGTGCCAGCAGTTTAGGGGTAGGCAAAAACATTCAGTACTTC

v_call: TRBV20-1
cdr3_length: 8
j_call: TRBJ2-1
d_call: -
clone_size: once
cdr3_aa: CSLNEQFF
cdr3_nt: TGCAGTCTCAATGAGCAGTTCTTC

v_call: TRBV5-1
cdr3_length: 17
j_call: TRBJ2-7
d_call: TRBD2
clone_size: -
cdr3_aa: CASSLTGTSGSSYEQYF
cdr3_nt: TGCGCCAGCAGCCTCACCGGGACTAGCGGGTCCTCCTACGAGCAGTACTTC

v_call: TRBV28
cdr3_length: 15
j_call: TRBJ1-1
d_call: -
clone_size: -
cdr3_aa: CASSSFPTGNTEAFF
cdr3_nt: TGTGCCAGCAGTTCCTTTCCGACAGGAAACACTGAAGCTTTCTTT

v_call: TRBV18
cdr3_length: 17
j_call: TRBJ2-6
d_call: -
clone_size: -
cdr3_aa: CASSPQSGHSGANVLTF
cdr3_nt: TGTGCCAGCTCACCACAATCAGGGCACTCTGGGGCCAACGTCCTGACTTTC

v_call: TRBV6-1
cdr3_length: 15
j_call: TRBJ2-1
d_call: -
clone_size: -
cdr3_aa: CASSEHRGAYNEQFF
cdr3_nt: TGTGCCAGCAGTGAACACCGGGGGGCATACAATGAGCAGTTCTTC

v_call: TRBV29-1
cdr3_length: 13
j_call: TRBJ2-7
d_call: -
clone_size: -
cdr3_aa: CSVVGGTAYEQYF
cdr3_nt: TGCAGCGTTGTTGGCGGCACAGCCTACGAGCAGTACTTC

v_call: TRBV7-3
cdr3_length: 14
j_call: TRBJ2-7
d_call: TRBD2
clone_size: -
cdr3_aa: CASSSTGTSYEQYF
cdr3_nt: TGTGCCAGCAGCTCGACCGGGACTAGTTACGAGCAGTACTTC

v_call: TRBV7-9
cdr3_length: 15
j_call: TRBJ2-1
d_call: TRBD2
clone_size: -
cdr3_aa: CASSKTSGSSNEQFF
cdr3_nt: TGTGCCAGCAGCAAGACTAGCGGGAGTTCCAATGAGCAGTTCTTC

v_call: TRBV11-2
cdr3_length: 16
j_call: TRBJ1-1
d_call: TRBD1
clone_size: -
cdr3_aa: CASSLSEGAVGTEAFF
cdr3_nt: TGTGCCAGCAGCTTGAGTGAGGGGGCGGTCGGCACTGAAGCTTTCTTT

v_call: TRBV2
cdr3_length: 13
j_call: TRBJ2-7
d_call: -
clone_size: -
cdr3_aa: CASSESQPREQYF
cdr3_nt: TGTGCCAGCAGTGAAAGTCAGCCAAGGGAGCAGTACTTC

v_call: TRBV4-1
cdr3_length: 15
j_call: TRBJ2-3
d_call: TRBD1
clone_size: -
cdr3_aa: CASSHEQGMSDTQYF
cdr3_nt: TGCGCCAGCAGCCACGAACAGGGGATGTCAGATACGCAGTATTTT

v_call: TRBV7-2
cdr3_length: 15
j_call: TRBJ2-3
d_call: -
clone_size: -
cdr3_aa: CASSLEGLYTDTQYF
cdr3_nt: TGTGCCAGCAGCTTAGAAGGGCTGTACACAGATACGCAGTATTTT

v_call: TRBV5-6
cdr3_length: 12
j_call: TRBJ1-1
d_call: -
clone_size: -
cdr3_aa: CASSSQGGIAFF
cdr3_nt: TGTGCCAGCAGCTCACAAGGGGGGATAGCTTTCTTT

v_call: TRBV28
cdr3_length: 15
j_call: TRBJ1-5
d_call: -
clone_size: -
cdr3_aa: CASVEQGKGNQPQHF
cdr3_nt: TGTGCCAGCGTTGAACAGGGTAAGGGCAATCAGCCCCAGCATTTT

v_call: TRBV27
cdr3_length: 15
j_call: TRBJ2-1
d_call: TRBD1
clone_size: -
cdr3_aa: CASTPGTGGNDEQFF
cdr3_nt: TGTGCCAGCACCCCGGGGACAGGGGGTAACGATGAGCAGTTCTTC

v_call: TRBV9
cdr3_length: 17
j_call: TRBJ2-1
d_call: -
clone_size: -
cdr3_aa: CASSVAYFTTSDNEQFF
cdr3_nt: TGTGCCAGCAGCGTAGCTTATTTTACGACGAGTGACAATGAGCAGTTCTTC

v_call: TRBV6-1
cdr3_length: 12
j_call: TRBJ2-7
d_call: -
clone_size: -
cdr3_aa: CASFFYPYEQYF
cdr3_nt: TGTGCCAGCTTTTTCTACCCCTACGAGCAGTACTTC

v_call: TRBV21-1
cdr3_length: 11
j_call: TRBJ2-5
d_call: -
clone_size: -
cdr3_aa: CASTHRETQYF
cdr3_nt: TGTGCCAGCACTCACAGGGAGACCCAGTACTTC